This T cell receptor beta chain was found in a study of control samples from healthy donors and cancer patients. The V gene's germline CDR1 is SGHVS and CDR2 FQNEAQ. V dropped 2 bases and J dropped 2; count of bases not matched to a gene: 12. This CDR3 region has 19 residues. Repertoires were generated with immunoSEQ multiplex PCR, while TCRdb's copy carries only in-frame clones and drops some. Of some 410,000 clones listed, 75% to 95% are singletons. This receptor was obtained from a man in his forties with head and neck cancer. The chain combines TRBV7-8 with TRBJ1-5; 10 bases are a match to TRBD1. Sequences were obtained from PBMCs. The CDR3 nucleotides are TGTGCCAGCAGCTTACCTCGACAGGGGGCGCGAGACGGCAATCAGCCCCAGCATTTT. It yields the protein CASSLPRQGARDGNQPQHF.